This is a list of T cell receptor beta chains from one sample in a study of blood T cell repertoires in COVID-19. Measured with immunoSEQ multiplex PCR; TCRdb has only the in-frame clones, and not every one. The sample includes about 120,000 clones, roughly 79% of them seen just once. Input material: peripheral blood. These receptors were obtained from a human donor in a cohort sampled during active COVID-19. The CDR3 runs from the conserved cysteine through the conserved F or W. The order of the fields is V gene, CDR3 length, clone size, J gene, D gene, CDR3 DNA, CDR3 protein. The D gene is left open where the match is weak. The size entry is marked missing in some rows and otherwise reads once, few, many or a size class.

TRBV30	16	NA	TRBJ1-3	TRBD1	TGTGCCTGGTTGGGGACAGGGACATTCTCTGGAAACACCATATATTTT	CAWLGTGTFSGNTIYF
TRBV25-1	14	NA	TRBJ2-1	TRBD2	TGTGCCAGCAGTGTGGCAGGGCGGGAGGGTGAGCAGTTCTTC	CASSVAGREGEQFF
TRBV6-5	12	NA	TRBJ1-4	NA	TGTGCCAGCAGCGGGGTGGGCGAAAAACTGTTTTTT	CASSGVGEKLFF
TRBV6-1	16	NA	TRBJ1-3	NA	TGTGCCAGCAGTGAGAGGGAGGCCTTCTCTGGAAACACCATATATTTT	CASSEREAFSGNTIYF
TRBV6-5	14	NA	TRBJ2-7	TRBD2	TGTGCCAGCAGTTCAGGACTAGCAATAGACGAGCAGTACTTC	CASSSGLAIDEQYF
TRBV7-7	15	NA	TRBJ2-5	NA	TGTGCTAGCAGCTTAATGGCGGGCGTCCAAGAGACCCAGTACTTC	CASSLMAGVQETQYF
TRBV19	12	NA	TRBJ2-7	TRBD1	TGTGCCACATCCGGGACAGGCTACGAGCAGTACTTC	CATSGTGYEQYF
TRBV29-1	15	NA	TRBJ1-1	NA	TGCAGCGCCATTTTGACAACCAGGGGAAACACTGAAGCTTTCTTT	CSAILTTRGNTEAFF
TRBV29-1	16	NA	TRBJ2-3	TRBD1	TGCAGCGCTCGACCGACGGACAGGATCAGCACAGATACGCAGTATTTT	CSARPTDRISTDTQYF
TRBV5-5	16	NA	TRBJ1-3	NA	TGTGCCAGCAGCGAAGAGACAGGAAGCTCTGGAAACACCATATATTTT	CASSEETGSSGNTIYF
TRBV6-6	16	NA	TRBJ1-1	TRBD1	TGTGCCAGCAGTAGTACTAAACAGGGGGCGAGCGCTGAAGCTTTCTTT	CASSSTKQGASAEAFF
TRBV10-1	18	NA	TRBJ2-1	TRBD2	TGCGCCAGCAGTGACCTCCATAACCTAGCGGGGTGGGACAATGAGCAGTTCTTC	CASSDLHNLAGWDNEQFF
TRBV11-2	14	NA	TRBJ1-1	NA	TGTGCCAGCACCAACCCCCGGGGGAGCACTGAAGCTTTCTTT	CASTNPRGSTEAFF
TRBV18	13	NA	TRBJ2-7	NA	TGTGCCAGCTCACCATTCCGGGGATACGAGCAGTACTTC	CASSPFRGYEQYF
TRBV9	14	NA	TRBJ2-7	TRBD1	TGTGCCAGCAGCCCAGGGGGAATTCTGGGCGAGCAGTACTTC	CASSPGGILGEQYF
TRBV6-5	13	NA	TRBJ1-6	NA	TGTGCCAGCAGTTACACCTTGGGCTCACCCCTCCACTTT	CASSYTLGSPLHF
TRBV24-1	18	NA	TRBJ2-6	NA	TGTGCCACCTCCTCAGGGAACAACCGAATCTCTGGGGCCAACGTCCTGACTTTC	CATSSGNNRISGANVLTF
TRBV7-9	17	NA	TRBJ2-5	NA	TGTGCCAGCAGCTTAGCGCTTAGGTACTCCACAGGGGAGACCCAGTACTTC	CASSLALRYSTGETQYF
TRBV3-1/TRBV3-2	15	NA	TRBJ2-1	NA	TGTGCCAGCAGCCCCCTAGTCGGGGGGCACAATGAGCAGTTCTTC	CASSPLVGGHNEQFF
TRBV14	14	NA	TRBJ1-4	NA	TGTGCCAGCAGCCAACAAACAACTAATGAAAAACTGTTTTTT	CASSQQTTNEKLFF
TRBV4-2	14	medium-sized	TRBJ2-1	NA	TGTGCCAGCAGCCCAGTGGCGGGAAGGGATGAGCAGTTCTTC	CASSPVAGRDEQFF
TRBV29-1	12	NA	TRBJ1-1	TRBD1	TGCAGCGTCCGGACAGGGACCACTGAAGCTTTCTTT	CSVRTGTTEAFF
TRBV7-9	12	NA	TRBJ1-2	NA	TGTGCCAGCAGCTCCGGGGACTATGGCTACACCTTC	CASSSGDYGYTF
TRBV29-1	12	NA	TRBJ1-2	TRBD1	TGCAGCGTTGAAGGGACAGGGGAAGGCTACACCTTC	CSVEGTGEGYTF
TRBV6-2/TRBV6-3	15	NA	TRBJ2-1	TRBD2	TGTGCCAGCAGTACCATTAGCGGGAGCTACAATGAGCAGTTCTTC	CASSTISGSYNEQFF